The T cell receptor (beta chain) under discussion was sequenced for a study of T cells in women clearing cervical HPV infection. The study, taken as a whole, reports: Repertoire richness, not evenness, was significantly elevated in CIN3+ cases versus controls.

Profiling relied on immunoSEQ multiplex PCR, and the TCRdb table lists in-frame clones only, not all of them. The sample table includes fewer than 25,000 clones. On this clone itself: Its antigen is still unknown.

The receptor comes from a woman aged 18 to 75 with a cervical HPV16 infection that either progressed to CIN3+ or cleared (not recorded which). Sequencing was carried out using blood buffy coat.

The part of the CDR3 DNA that was read is TGTGCCAGCAGCTTGAGGGGACAAGAGACG. Its protein is CASSLRGQET. The entire CDR3 sequence reads CASSLRGQETQYF. The chain has TRBV5-4 and TRBJ2-3, with a possible D match to TRBD1 (6 bases). The read is 3 residues too short to cover the CDR3 end, so that end is filled in from the germline J gene. CDR3 length: 13 residues. Germline CDR1 reads SGHNT; CDR2 reads YYREEE (reference sequence).